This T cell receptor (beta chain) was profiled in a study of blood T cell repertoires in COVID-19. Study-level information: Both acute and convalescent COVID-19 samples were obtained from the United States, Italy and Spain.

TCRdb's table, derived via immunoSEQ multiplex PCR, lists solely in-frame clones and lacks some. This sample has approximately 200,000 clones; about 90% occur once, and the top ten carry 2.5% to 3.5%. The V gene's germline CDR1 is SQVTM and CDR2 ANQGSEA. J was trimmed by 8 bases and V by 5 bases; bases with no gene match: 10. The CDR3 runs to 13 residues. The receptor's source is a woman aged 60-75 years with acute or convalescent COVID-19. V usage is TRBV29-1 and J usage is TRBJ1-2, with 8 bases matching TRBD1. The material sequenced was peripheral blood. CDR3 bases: TGCAGCGTTAGTCCGACAGGGGAGGGCGGCTACACCTTC. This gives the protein CSVSPTGEGGYTF.